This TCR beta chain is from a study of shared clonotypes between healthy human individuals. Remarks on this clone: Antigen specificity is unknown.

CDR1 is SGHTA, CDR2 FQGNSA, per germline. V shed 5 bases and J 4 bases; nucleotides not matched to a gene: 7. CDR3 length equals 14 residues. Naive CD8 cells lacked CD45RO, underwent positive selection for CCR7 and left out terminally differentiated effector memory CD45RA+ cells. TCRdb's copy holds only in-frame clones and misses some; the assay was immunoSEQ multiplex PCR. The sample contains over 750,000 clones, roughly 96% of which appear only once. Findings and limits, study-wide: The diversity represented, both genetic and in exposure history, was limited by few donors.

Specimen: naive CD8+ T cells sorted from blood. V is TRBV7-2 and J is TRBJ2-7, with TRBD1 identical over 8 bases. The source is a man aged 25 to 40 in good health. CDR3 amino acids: CASSPWTGSYEQYF. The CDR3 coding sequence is TGTGCCAGCAGCCCTTGGACAGGGAGTTACGAGCAGTACTTC.